The entry below describes one TCR beta chain. Its antigen is unidentified. The data were taken from a study of CXCR3-negative and CXCR3-positive naive CD8 T cells. Study conclusions and caveats: Greater hydrophobicity was found in TRB CDR3s of CXCR3-positive naive cells than of CXCR3-negative naive cells. Naive CXCR3-positive and CXCR3-negative cells shared similar TRBV-TRBJ usage, unlike memory cells.

This CDR3 is 14 amino acids long. CDR1 is SEHNR, CDR2 FQNEAQ, per germline (reference sequence). All TRB cDNA libraries came from 5' RACE performed with UMI labels. Each CDR3 protein gets one entry in TCRdb, which reprocessed the 5' RACE reads and gives no DNA. The specimen's table records around 150,000 distinct CDR3 sequences. The TCR originated in a human donor in good health. Some clones in this sample may be carry-over from other donors' samples. The source material was naive CXCR3+ CD8+ T cells from blood. Described subset: CD45RO-CCR7+CD27+CD95- naive CD8+ T cells expressing CXCR3 (TNR3+). The rearrangement uses TRBV7-9 and TRBJ1-5. CDR3 residues: CASSSEYSNQPQHF.